Shown below are 27 T cell receptor beta chains from a single sample sequenced in a study of T-cell memory formation after mild COVID-19. TCRdb fed the 5' RACE reads into MiXCR, producing one record per CDR3 protein. The profile shows about 150,000 distinct CDR3 sequences, 25% to 40% of them singletons. The source material was PBMCs or a T cell subset sorted from them (not recorded which). The receptor source for this set is an adult woman who had mild COVID-19 (a few samples of this study predate the infection). Cell type and time point are not known.

This clonotype was picked up a small number of times. The rearrangement uses TRBV5-1 and TRBJ2-3; 8 bases match TRBD1. Germline-derived CDR1 and CDR2 are SGHRS and YFSETQ. The trim removed 0 bases at V and 4 bases at J, leaving 1 base unmatched. This CDR3 contains 14 residues. In DNA, the CDR3 is TGCGCCAGCAGCTTGGGACAGGGGTCAGATACGCAGTATTTT. Translation: CASSLGQGSDTQYF.

The chain links TRBV6-5 to TRBJ1-1; D not certain. The germline gives CDR1 MNHEY, CDR2 SVGAGI. The V end lost 2 bases, the J end lost 4 bases, and 14 bases lay between the germline ends. This CDR3 contains 15 residues. The CDR3 protein is CASSYGVVGGTEAFF. DNA of the CDR3: TGTGCCAGCAGTTACGGGGTTGTCGGCGGCACTGAAGCTTTCTTT.

A few counts support this clonotype. The chain links TRBV12-3 or TRBV12-4 to TRBJ2-4, with a weak D call TRBD2 (5 bases). This CDR3 has 13 residues. V lost 0 bases, J lost 7 bases, and 7 bases lay in between. The DNA of the CDR3 is TGTGCCAGCAGTTTAGCCACTAGTAACATTCAGTACTTC. Its translation: CASSLATSNIQYF.

V is TRBV7-9 and J is TRBJ1-4; D is uncertain. The CDR3 consists of 12 residues. Germline V lookup: CDR1 SEHNR, CDR2 FQNEAQ (reference sequence). Deletions cut 3 bases from V and 5 bases from J, with 4 bases between. CDR3 amino acids: CASSLRNEKLFF. For the CDR3, the DNA is TGTGCCAGCAGCTTGAGGAATGAAAAACTGTTTTTT.

In its sample, this clonotype was seen a few times. The V gene is TRBV7-9, the J gene TRBJ2-5; D gene ambiguous. The V gene's germline CDR1 is SEHNR and CDR2 FQNEAQ (reference sequence). The V end lost 6 bases, the J end lost 4 bases, and 9 bases lay between the germline ends. This CDR3 comprises 12 residues. The CDR3 DNA is TGTGCCAGCAGGGGCACGGGAGAGACCCAGTACTTC. This sequence encodes CASRGTGETQYF.

This clonotype was seen only a few times. Here the CDR3 DNA reads TGTGCCAGTGGTATCGACAGTTGGGGCTACACCTTC. This translates into CASGIDSWGYTF. V and J are TRBV2 and TRBJ1-2, with D possibly TRBD1 on 5 matching bases. The CDR3 contains 12 residues. The germline V gene has CDR1 SNHLY and CDR2 FYNNEI. V was pared by 9 bases and J by 8 bases, with 16 bases between.

This rearrangement joins TRBV24-1 to TRBJ2-5, with 9 bases that match TRBD1. Germline lookup yields CDR1 KGHDR and CDR2 SFDVKD. V lost 0 bases, J lost 2 bases, and 0 bases stayed unmatched. The CDR3 runs to 15 residues. Written as DNA, the CDR3 is TGTGCCACCAGTGATTTGGGACAGGGGCAAGAGACCCAGTACTTC. It specifies CATSDLGQGQETQYF.

In this sample, this clonotype turned up a few times. The V gene is TRBV7-9, the J gene TRBJ2-7; D may be TRBD2 (6 bases). The V gene's germline CDR1 is SEHNR and CDR2 FQNEAQ (reference sequence). Trimming left V 3 bases short and J 6 bases short, with 9 bases between. This CDR3 is built from 12 residues. In DNA form, the CDR3 reads TGTGCCAGCAGCTTCATCGGGAGCGAGCAGTACTTC. Its translation: CASSFIGSEQYF.

The rearrangement links TRBV4-3 to TRBJ1-1, with D uncertain. Germline CDR1 and CDR2: LGHNA and YSLEER. CDR3 length: 17 amino acids. V shed 4 bases and J shed 0 bases, with 18 bases lying between them. The CDR3 DNA sequence: TGCGCCAGCAGCCGACAAGGGTGGAAGTTCATGAACACTGAAGCTTTCTTT. Its translation: CASSRQGWKFMNTEAFF.

This clonotype was counted only a few times. This chain connects TRBV6-1 to TRBJ2-3; D ambiguous. CDR1 and CDR2 from the germline V gene are MNHNS and SASEGT. V lost 10 bases and J 1 base, leaving 6 bases between the germline ends. The CDR3 has 11 amino acids. CDR3 residues: CATWGTDTQYF. The CDR3 nucleotides are TGTGCCACGTGGGGCACAGATACGCAGTATTTT.

This clonotype showed up just a few times. V is TRBV12-3 or TRBV12-4 and J is TRBJ2-1; D may correspond to TRBD1 or TRBD2 (5 bases each). The V and J ends lost 3 bases and 2 bases respectively, with 20 bases between them. The length of the CDR3 is 18 residues. CDR3 protein: CASSLSLIRDPAYNEQFF. DNA of the CDR3: TGTGCCAGCAGTTTGTCACTTATCCGGGACCCAGCCTACAATGAGCAGTTCTTC.

This chain links TRBV9 with TRBJ2-1; D perhaps matches TRBD2 (6 bases). Trimming took 0 bases from V and 10 from J, leaving 11 bases between them. CDR1 and CDR2 (germline): SGDLS, YYNGEE. The CDR3 consists of 13 residues. CDR3 bases: TGTGCCAGCAGCGTAGGCGGGGTAGGAGAGCAGTTCTTC. It yields the protein CASSVGGVGEQFF. The full variable domain, completed using reference TRBV9 and TRBJ2-1, is DSGVTQTPKHLITATGQRVTLRCSPRSGDLSVYWYQQSLDQGLQFLIQYYNGEERAKGNILERFSAQQFPDLHSELNLSSLELGDSALYFCASSVGGVGEQFFGPGTRLTVL.

This rearrangement joins TRBV18 to TRBJ1-6, with 7 bases fitting TRBD1. In germline, CDR1 is KGHSH, CDR2 LQKENI. This CDR3 has 14 residues. V lost 3 bases, J lost 8 bases, and 4 bases stayed unmatched. In DNA, the CDR3 is TGTGCCAGCTCACCCGACAGGGAGCATTCACCCCTCCACTTT. Its translation: CASSPDREHSPLHF. The complete variable domain, with remaining parts taken from reference TRBV18 and TRBJ1-6, reads NAGVMQNPRHLVRRRGQEARLRCSPMKGHSHVYWYRQLPEEGLKFMVYLQKENIIDESGMPKERFSAEFPKEGPSILRIQQVVRGDSAAYFCASSPDREHSPLHFGNGTRLTVT.

The V call is TRBV5-1, the J call TRBJ2-2, with TRBD1 identical over 9 bases. The CDR3 has 16 amino acids. V lost 2 bases, J lost 5 bases, and 7 bases stayed unmatched. Looked up from germline, CDR1 is SGHRS and CDR2 is YFSETQ. The CDR3 DNA sequence: TGCGCCAGCAGCTTTACAGGGGGCGGAGGAACCGGGGAGCTGTTTTTT. It specifies CASSFTGGGGTGELFF.

The rearrangement uses TRBV29-1 and TRBJ1-1, with no clear D. V was shortened by 3 bases and J by 5 bases, with 13 bases between the two germline ends. Germline V CDR1 and CDR2: SQVTM, ANQGSEA. The CDR3 has 13 amino acids. The CDR3 DNA reads TGCAGCGTTGATTGGACGGGAGGGACTGAAGCTTTCTTT. This encodes CSVDWTGGTEAFF.

The chain joins TRBV24-1 to TRBJ2-3, with no clear D. V gave up 4 bases and J gave up 5 bases, with 9 bases separating them. The germline CDR1 and CDR2 sequences are KGHDR and SFDVKD. The CDR3 extends over 13 amino acids. The CDR3 is CATSDERRDTQYF. CDR3 sequence (DNA): TGTGCCACCAGTGACGAGAGGAGAGATACGCAGTATTTT.

This clonotype has a handful of counts. The chain is built from TRBV5-5 and TRBJ2-1, with 8 bases identical to TRBD2. CDR1 is SGHKS and CDR2 is YYEKEE in the germline V gene (reference sequence). This CDR3 has 16 residues. J lost 3 bases, V lost 2 bases, and 7 bases had no gene match. The CDR3 DNA sequence: TGTGCCAGCAGCTTCGGAGCGGGAGCGGTCTACAATGAGCAGTTCTTC. This gives the protein CASSFGAGAVYNEQFF. Complete variable domain (other parts from reference TRBV5-5 and TRBJ2-1): DAGVTQSPTHLIKTRGQQVTLRCSPISGHKSVSWYQQVLGQGPQFIFQYYEKEERGRGNFPDRFSARQFPNYSSELNVNALLLGDSALYLCASSFGAGAVYNEQFFGPGTRLTVL.

V is TRBV27 and J is TRBJ1-6; D unclear. The CDR3 has 16 amino acids. Trimming left V 0 bases short and J 8 bases short, with 14 bases between. CDR1 is MNHEY and CDR2 is SMNVEV in the germline V gene (reference sequence). CDR3 in DNA: TGTGCCAGCAGTTTATCGAGGAGTTCCGTCTATTCACCCCTCCACTTT. It yields the protein CASSLSRSSVYSPLHF.

This clonotype was counted only a few times. The chain links TRBV5-1 to TRBJ2-3; 8 bases are a match to TRBD2. The V gene's germline CDR1 is SGHRS and CDR2 YFSETQ. The CDR3 has 14 residues. V was pared by 4 bases and J by 4 bases, with 5 bases of the junction left unmatched. The CDR3 here is CASSPRRGADTQYF. The CDR3 bases are TGCGCCAGCAGCCCGAGGCGGGGGGCAGATACGCAGTATTTT.

The chain joins TRBV2 to TRBJ2-1, with a possible D match to TRBD2 (5 bases). In germline, CDR1 is SNHLY, CDR2 FYNNEI. V lost 7 bases, J lost 4 bases, and 14 bases lay in between. The CDR3 runs 14 residues. In DNA form, the CDR3 reads TGTGCCAGCACCGGGGAGCGGACGTACAATGAGCAGTTCTTC. Protein sequence: CASTGERTYNEQFF.

This chain links TRBV5-4 with TRBJ1-2, with no clear D. Trimming stripped 0 bases from V and 5 bases from J, with 8 bases between. From germline, CDR1 is SGHNT and CDR2 YYREEE (reference sequence). The CDR3 totals 13 residues. The CDR3 loop reads CASSLALVYGYTF. Here the CDR3 DNA reads TGTGCCAGCAGCTTGGCCCTGGTTTATGGCTACACCTTC.

This clonotype was seen a few times. This chain joins TRBV27 and TRBJ1-1; D not resolved. The germline gives CDR1 MNHEY, CDR2 SMNVEV (reference sequence). V gave up 2 bases and J gave up 0 bases, with 7 bases separating them. The CDR3 length is 14 residues. CDR3 DNA: TGTGCCAGCAGTTTAGGGCAGGTGAACACTGAAGCTTTCTTT. It encodes CASSLGQVNTEAFF.

This clonotype was recorded a few times. The rearrangement links TRBV5-1 to TRBJ2-1; a possible D gene is TRBD2 (6 bases). This CDR3 contains 15 residues. Germline loops: CDR1 SGHRS, CDR2 YFSETQ. Trimming cost V 0 bases and J 0 bases, with 7 bases left between them. The CDR3 nucleotides are TGCGCCAGCAGCTTGGCGGGAGACTCCTACAATGAGCAGTTCTTC. Translating gives CASSLAGDSYNEQFF. Full variable domain (outside the CDR3, taken from reference TRBV5-1 and TRBJ2-1): KAGVTQTPRYLIKTRGQQVTLSCSPISGHRSVSWYQQTPGQGLQFLFEYFSETQRNKGNFPGRFSGRQFSNSRSEMNVSTLELGDSALYLCASSLAGDSYNEQFFGPGTRLTVL.

The sample holds a few counts of this clonotype. This chain links TRBV4-3 with TRBJ2-1; D may be TRBD1 (5 bases). The CDR3 totals 13 residues. Germline CDR1 is LGHNA and CDR2 is YSLEER. Deletions cut 5 bases from V and 7 bases from J, with 12 bases between. The chain's CDR3 is CASSSRAENEQFF. CDR3 coding DNA: TGCGCCAGCAGCTCCAGGGCGGAAAATGAGCAGTTCTTC.

This clonotype appeared a few times. The chain has TRBV18 and TRBJ2-7; a possible D gene is TRBD1 (5 bases). The V gene's germline CDR1 is KGHSH and CDR2 LQKENI. V shed 3 bases and J shed 3 bases, with 12 bases lying between them. CDR3 length: 14 residues. The CDR3 region has the DNA TGTGCCAGCTCACCGACAGTATACTTCTACGAGCAGTACTTC. It yields the protein CASSPTVYFYEQYF.

The chain uses TRBV7-2 and TRBJ2-5; 9 nucleotides agree with TRBD2. The V gene end was trimmed by 5 bases and the J gene end by 7 bases; junction bases not matched to a gene: 17. The CDR3 sequence is 17 residues long. Germline-derived CDR1 and CDR2 are SGHTA and FQGNSA. The CDR3 nucleotides read TGTGCCAGCAGCCCGTCCGCTTTAGCGGGAGTTGGTGGGACCCAGTACTTC. Its translation: CASSPSALAGVGGTQYF.

The genes are TRBV7-2 and TRBJ2-1; 7 bases map to TRBD2. Germline values: CDR1 SGHTA, CDR2 FQGNSA. Trimming removed 8 bases from V and 3 bases from J; junction bases left unmatched: 10. This CDR3 is built from 15 residues. CDR3 DNA: TGTGCCAGCGCCTTCATGGCTAGCGGCTACAATGAGCAGTTCTTC. Amino acids: CASAFMASGYNEQFF.